The subject of this entry is one T cell receptor beta chain. Authors' data handling: Nucleated cell counts were estimated from reference gene primer amplification. The table came from immunoSEQ multiplex PCR; TCRdb's copy has only in-frame clones and leaves some out. V, J and clone size are taken as reported in that table, and D and trimming were inferred from the DNA itself. The sample lists about 130,000 clones; about 80% were seen once. This sample was taken from a study of blood T cell repertoires in COVID-19. Study-wide context: Spain, Italy and the United States supplied samples that represented acute and convalescent COVID-19.

The CDR3 spans 13 residues. V lost 2 bases and J 4 bases, leaving 8 bases between the germline ends. Germline assignment: CDR1 MNHGY and CDR2 SAAAGT. The TCR sequence derives from a man aged 40-50 years with acute COVID-19. The chain combines TRBV6-8 with TRBJ1-2; no clear D. The sample was PBMCs or T cells enriched from blood (not recorded which). DNA for the CDR3: TGTGCCAGCAGTTACAGGAGCCTCTATGGCTACACCTTC. Its translation: CASSYRSLYGYTF.